The T cell receptor (beta chain) under discussion was sequenced for a study of cytomegalovirus exposure and HLA in healthy donors. Study-level background: In an earlier analysis, around 100 million unique TCR beta sequences were found from about 180 million T cells.

This clone was seen more than once but under ten times. The CDR3 is 20 amino acids. After removal of 5 bases from V and 0 bases from J, the junction contained 19 bases not matched to a gene. CDR1 SGHVS and CDR2 FNYEAQ come from the germline V gene. Primers included in the PCR were 60 Vbeta and 13 Jbeta primers. Sequencing used immunoSEQ multiplex PCR; TCRdb keeps in-frame clones, though not all of them. The table includes some 65,000 clones, 60% to 65% detected once. The rearrangement joins TRBV7-6 to TRBJ2-3, with 8 positions matching TRBD1. The sequencing sample was made of PBMCs. The source is a man aged 25 to 40 in good health and CMV-seronegative. CDR3 coding DNA: TGTGCCAGCAGCCCTCCGCCCGACAGGGGCAACCGTCAAAGCACAGATACGCAGTATTTT. It codes for CASSPPPDRGNRQSTDTQYF.